These 31 T cell receptor beta chains share one sample of origin, sequenced in a study of T-cell memory formation after mild COVID-19. MiXCR, run by TCRdb on the 5' RACE reads, gives a single entry per CDR3 protein. The sample has about 540,000 distinct CDR3 sequences, around 21% seen once. Input material: PBMCs or a T cell subset sorted from them (not recorded which). These receptors all stem from an adult woman who had mild COVID-19 (a few samples of this study predate the infection). Cell type and time point are not known.

This clonotype was seen more than once but under ten times. CDR3 region: CSVEGQDGLLLNEQFF. CDR3 bases: TGCAGCGTAGAGGGACAGGATGGATTACTCCTAAATGAGCAGTTCTTC. The rearrangement uses TRBV29-1 and TRBJ2-1, with 8 nucleotides matching TRBD1. The CDR3 is 16 residues long. Trimming at V came to 6 bases and at J to 7 bases, leaving 17 bases not matched to a gene. Germline values: CDR1 SQVTM, CDR2 ANQGSEA.

The chain couples TRBV7-9 to TRBJ2-7; TRBD1 matches 7 bases. In germline, CDR1 is SEHNR, CDR2 FQNEAQ (reference sequence). The ends lost 5 bases at V and 1 base at J; junction bases unmatched: 8. There are 15 residues in the CDR3. The CDR3 region has the DNA TGTGCCAGCAGCCGGAGCGGACAGGTTTCCTACGAGCAGTACTTC. Its protein is CASSRSGQVSYEQYF. The whole variable domain, filled in from reference TRBV7-9 and TRBJ2-7, reads DTGVSQNPRHKITKRGQNVTFRCDPISEHNRLYWYRQTLGQGPEFLTYFQNEAQLEKSRLLSDRFSAERPKGSFSTLEIQRTEQGDSAMYLCASSRSGQVSYEQYFGPGTRLTVT.

There are a few counts of this clonotype. The rearrangement joins TRBV24-1 to TRBJ2-5; D uncertain. The CDR3 extends over 15 amino acids. Per the germline V gene, CDR1 is KGHDR and CDR2 is SFDVKD. Trimming took 3 bases from V and 2 from J, leaving 12 bases between them. Here the CDR3 reads CATSDVQLGQETQYF. The CDR3 DNA is TGTGCCACCAGTGATGTACAGCTGGGGCAAGAGACCCAGTACTTC.

The chain links TRBV10-2 to TRBJ2-3; D not resolved. CDR1 and CDR2 from the germline V gene are WSHSY and SAAADI. The length of the CDR3 is 14 residues. V lost 6 bases and J lost 2, with 12 bases in between. The CDR3 spells CASRGPDFTDTQYF. CDR3 coding DNA: TGCGCCAGCAGGGGCCCCGACTTCACAGATACGCAGTATTTT.

The chain recombines TRBV6-6 with TRBJ1-4; D is unclear. This CDR3 is built from 16 residues. CDR1 and CDR2 from the germline V gene are MNHNY and SVGAGI (reference sequence). V lost 6 bases to trimming and J lost 7 bases, with 21 bases between them. CDR3 bases: TGTGCCAGCAGGGGAAGTACTAGTAGTATCGGTGAAAAACTGTTTTTT. Translation: CASRGSTSSIGEKLFF.

The chain recombines TRBV12-1 with TRBJ1-2; the DNA was not used to check the table's D call, TRBD1. TRBV12-1 is classified as a pseudogene. This CDR3 has 15 amino acids. CDR3 region: CASSTGQGVGYGYTF. For the CDR3, the DNA is TGTGCCAGCAGCACGGGACAGGGGGTTGGCTATGGCTACACCTTC.

The chain recombines TRBV6-2 or TRBV6-3 with TRBJ1-2; D is perhaps TRBD1 (5 bases). The V gene's germline CDR1 is MNHEY and CDR2 SVGEGT. V shed 7 bases and J shed 8 bases, with 23 bases lying between them. CDR3 size: 15 residues. CDR3 in amino acids: CASTTAGTPTGGYTF. In DNA, the CDR3 is TGTGCCAGCACCACAGCCGGGACCCCAACGGGGGGCTACACCTTC.

The rearrangement links TRBV21-1 to TRBJ2-1; the table's D call TRBD2 went unverified against the DNA. TRBV21-1 is a pseudogene locus. The CDR3 is 16 amino acids. The CDR3 region has the DNA TGTGCCAGCAGCCTACGACTAGCGGGAGCCTACAATGAGCAGTTCTTC. The encoded protein is CASSLRLAGAYNEQFF.

This clonotype was detected only a few times. The gene calls are TRBV12-3 or TRBV12-4 and TRBJ2-2, with D possibly being TRBD1 (6 bases). Trimming stripped 3 bases from V and 5 bases from J, with 13 bases between. The CDR3 consists of 15 residues. In DNA, the CDR3 is TGTGCCAGCAGTTTGTCAGGGGCCCAGACCGGGGAGCTGTTTTTT. Translating it yields CASSLSGAQTGELFF.

The chain recombines TRBV27 with TRBJ2-6, with 7 bases fitting TRBD1. Germline loops: CDR1 MNHEY, CDR2 SMNVEV (reference sequence). CDR3 length: 15 residues. The V gene end was trimmed by 6 bases and the J gene end by 2 bases; junction bases not matched to a gene: 4. CDR3 protein: CASRDGQAGANVLTF. The CDR3 DNA is TGTGCCAGCAGAGATGGACAGGCTGGGGCCAACGTCCTGACTTTC.

The gene calls are TRBV29-1 and TRBJ2-5; 7 bases agree with TRBD1. The germline V gene encodes CDR1 SQVTM and CDR2 ANQGSEA. CDR3 size: 15 residues. V shed 3 bases and J 1 base; nucleotides not matched to a gene: 8. As DNA, the CDR3 is TGCAGCGTTGACCCGGAGACAGGGACCCAAGAGACCCAGTACTTC. Its translation is CSVDPETGTQETQYF.

The chain is built from TRBV4-1 and TRBJ2-7; 9 positions agree with TRBD1. Trimming cost V 1 base and J 3 bases; bases outside gene matches: 4. This CDR3 comprises 15 residues. In germline, CDR1 is MGHRA, CDR2 YSYEKL. As DNA, the CDR3 is TGCGCCAGCAGCCAAGCACCGGGACAGGGCTACGAGCAGTACTTC. It codes for CASSQAPGQGYEQYF.

This chain connects TRBV6-6 to TRBJ2-5, with TRBD2 identical over 8 bases. V was clipped by 5 bases and J by 1 base; unmatched bases: 6. The CDR3 loop spans 15 amino acids. Germline loops: CDR1 MNHNY, CDR2 SVGAGI (reference sequence). The CDR3 bases are TGTGCCAGCAGTCGAGCGGGAGACGTCCAAGAGACCCAGTACTTC. Protein sequence: CASSRAGDVQETQYF.

The CDR3, as DNA: TGTGCCAGCAGCTTAGAGGGGGACACCAACACTGAAGCTTTCTTT. Translated: CASSLEGDTNTEAFF. The chain employs TRBV7-8 and TRBJ1-1; perhaps TRBD1 as D (6 bases). Germline-derived CDR1 and CDR2 are SGHVS and FQNEAQ. Trimming pared 1 base from V and 2 bases from J, leaving 11 bases between. The CDR3 is 15 amino acids. Filled out from reference TRBV7-8 and TRBJ1-1, the complete variable domain reads GAGVSQSPRYKVAKRGQDVALRCDPISGHVSLFWYQQALGQGPEFLTYFQNEAQLDKSGLPSDRFFAERPEGSVSTLKIQRTQQEDSAVYLCASSLEGDTNTEAFFGQGTRLTVV.

The J gene is TRBJ2-1, the V gene TRBV4-2, with 8 bases identical to TRBD2. With V trimmed by 0 bases and J by 7 bases, 8 bases remained unmatched. The CDR3 has 16 amino acids. The germline CDR1 and CDR2 sequences are LGHNA and YNFKEQ. The CDR3 sequence: CASSQERAGVLNEQFF. CDR3 DNA: TGTGCCAGCAGCCAAGAGAGAGCGGGGGTTCTGAATGAGCAGTTCTTC.

The chain combines TRBV29-1 with TRBJ1-3, with D hard to call. The germline CDR1 and CDR2 sequences are SQVTM and ANQGSEA. The CDR3 spans 13 residues. The V gene lost 4 bases and the J gene lost 0 bases, with 7 bases spanning the gap. The CDR3 coding sequence is TGCAGCGTTGGAAATCGCTCTGGAAACACCATATATTTT. It yields the protein CSVGNRSGNTIYF.

This clonotype was detected only a few times. The junction does not match germline at one end; this may be a read error. The chain combines TRBV7-9 with TRBJ2-3; tentative D call: TRBD1 (7 bases). Germline-derived CDR1 and CDR2 are SEHNR and FQNEAQ (reference sequence). CDR3 size: 15 residues. DNA of the CDR3: TGTGCCAGCAGCCCGGGGGCAGGGGGAACAGATACGCAGTGTTTT. Translation: CASSPGAGGTDTQCF.

This clonotype was observed many times. An end of the junction differs from the germline gene, which may be a read error. The V gene is TRBV5-1, the J gene TRBJ2-3, with D perhaps TRBD1 (6 bases). This CDR3 has 12 amino acids. Germline V lookup: CDR1 SGHRS, CDR2 YFSETQ. The DNA for the CDR3 is TGTGCCAGCAGGGGCAGCACAGATACGCAGTATTTT. Its protein product is CASRGSTDTQYF.

The rearrangement uses TRBV20-1 and TRBJ2-1; D may be TRBD2 (6 bases). Trimming took off 1 base at V and 10 bases at J, with 17 bases between the two ends. Germline CDR1 reads DFQATT; CDR2 reads SNEGSKA (reference sequence). The CDR3 consists of 14 residues. The CDR3 here is CSARAYGSGREQFF. CDR3 nucleotide sequence: TGCAGTGCTAGAGCGTACGGTTCAGGGAGGGAGCAGTTCTTC.

This clonotype was counted between two and nine times. The rearrangement links TRBV7-9 to TRBJ2-7, with D perhaps matching TRBD1 or TRBD2 (6 bases each). The CDR3 spans 16 residues. CDR1 and CDR2 from the germline V gene are SEHNR and FQNEAQ (reference sequence). V was trimmed by 3 bases and J by 4 bases, leaving 19 bases between them. The DNA for the CDR3 is TGTGCCAGCAGCTTCTTAGACGGGGGCGTGGCATACGAGCAGTACTTC. Protein: CASSFLDGGVAYEQYF.

This chain uses TRBV18 with TRBJ2-7; D remains unclear. Trimming stripped 3 bases from V and 6 bases from J, with 15 bases between. The CDR3 length is 14 residues. CDR1 and CDR2 from the germline V gene are KGHSH and LQKENI. DNA for the CDR3: TGTGCCAGCTCACCGTCTTATGGCCGGTCCGAGCAGTACTTC. Its translation: CASSPSYGRSEQYF.

V usage is TRBV7-2 and J usage is TRBJ2-2; 12 nucleotides agree with TRBD2. After removal of 4 bases from V and 6 bases from J, the junction contained 6 bases not matched to a gene. The CDR3 spans 16 residues. Germline V gene lookup returns CDR1 SGHTA and CDR2 FQGNSA. CDR3 nucleotides: TGTGCCAGCAGCTGGAGACTAGCGGGAGAAGCCGGGGAGCTGTTTTTT. This sequence encodes CASSWRLAGEAGELFF.

The V gene is TRBV10-3, the J gene TRBJ2-7, with D unresolved. Germline-derived CDR1 and CDR2 are ENHRY and SYGVKD. V lost 3 bases and J 4 bases, leaving 7 bases between the germline ends. The CDR3 sequence is 12 residues long. The CDR3 reads CAISDSSYEQYF. Written as DNA, the CDR3 is TGTGCCATCAGTGACTCTAGTTACGAGCAGTACTTC.

The rearrangement uses TRBV25-1 and TRBJ1-2; 8 bases align to TRBD1. V was pared by 3 bases and J by 8 bases, with 5 bases of the junction left unmatched. CDR1 is MGHDK, CDR2 SYGVNS, per germline. The CDR3 runs 13 residues. The CDR3 DNA follows: TGTGCCAGCAGTGAGTCAGGGGGCGGAGGCTACACCTTC. Translating gives CASSESGGGGYTF.

This rearrangement joins TRBV3-1 to TRBJ1-1; D gene uncertain. This CDR3 region has 11 residues. Between the trimmed V and J ends, which lost 2 bases and 7 bases, there was a span of 5 bases. CDR1 is LGHDT, CDR2 YNNKEL, per germline (reference sequence). The CDR3 loop reads CASSQSSEAFF. The CDR3 DNA is TGTGCCAGCAGCCAATCAAGTGAAGCTTTCTTT.

The rearrangement joins TRBV5-1 to TRBJ1-1, with D perhaps TRBD1 (6 bases). Per the germline V gene, CDR1 is SGHRS and CDR2 is YFSETQ. The CDR3 totals 15 residues. Trimming left V 4 bases short and J 0 bases short, with 13 bases between. CDR3 sequence reads: CASSMMTGVNTEAFF. CDR3 DNA sequence: TGCGCCAGCAGCATGATGACAGGCGTGAACACTGAAGCTTTCTTT.

This clonotype was observed a handful of times. This chain links TRBV7-2 with TRBJ2-7; D is uncertain. The germline V gene has CDR1 SGHTA and CDR2 FQGNSA. Trimming removed 5 bases from V and 0 bases from J, with 20 bases in between. The CDR3 sequence is 17 residues long. The CDR3 DNA reads as TGTGCCAGCAGCCGAATAGTAGCAGCCCTCGGCTCCTACGAGCAGTACTTC. As protein: CASSRIVAALGSYEQYF.

By sample fraction, this clonotype is medium-sized. The chain links TRBV20-1 to TRBJ2-5; D unresolved. The V gene's germline CDR1 is DFQATT and CDR2 SNEGSKA (reference sequence). Trimming shortened V by 8 bases and J by 2 bases, and 6 bases separated the two germline ends. This CDR3 spans 10 amino acids. The CDR3 DNA reads TGCAGTACGTTTCAAGAGACCCAGTACTTC. It translates to CSTFQETQYF.

In its sample, this clonotype was seen a few times. The chain couples TRBV24-1 to TRBJ2-1; 7 bases are shared with TRBD1. With V trimmed by 6 bases and J by 8 bases, 9 bases remained unmatched. The CDR3 loop spans 14 amino acids. Looked up from germline, CDR1 is KGHDR and CDR2 is SFDVKD. CDR3 bases: TGTGCCACCAGTCCCGCTACAGGGGTCGATGAGCAGTTCTTC. Encoded protein: CATSPATGVDEQFF.

The chain has TRBV7-3 and TRBJ1-1; D ambiguous. Germline CDR1 and CDR2: SGHTA and FQGTGA. The CDR3 runs 15 residues. V lost 4 bases and J lost 2, with 14 bases in between. The CDR3 DNA sequence: TGTGCCAGCAGCTCGTCTGGCATAAGAAACACTGAAGCTTTCTTT. Translation gives CASSSSGIRNTEAFF.

There are a few counts of this clonotype. This rearrangement joins TRBV20-1 to TRBJ2-3; 7 nucleotides match TRBD2. The V gene's germline CDR1 is DFQATT and CDR2 SNEGSKA (reference sequence). The CDR3 totals 14 residues. V was pared by 2 bases and J by 4 bases, with 6 bases of the junction left unmatched. The CDR3 region is CSARRGRGADTQYF. DNA of the CDR3: TGCAGTGCTAGAAGAGGTCGGGGGGCAGATACGCAGTATTTT.